The 15 T cell receptor beta chains presented below share a single source sample, sequenced in a study of long-term antiretroviral therapy in people with HIV. Investigators performed immunoSEQ version v3.0 at survey level. Measured with immunoSEQ multiplex PCR; TCRdb has only the in-frame clones, and not every one. The profile shows around 20,000 clones, about 80% of them singletons. Sequenced here: unsorted PBMCs, sampled 2.2 years after starting antiretroviral therapy. The receptors here all came from a man in his forties or fifties with HIV.

DNA for the CDR3: TGCAGTGCGGGTGGGTCGGTCGAGCAGTACTTC. Translated, it gives CSAGGSVEQYF. The rearrangement uses TRBV20-1 and TRBJ2-7; D not resolved. The V end was cut by 6 bases, the J end by 6 bases, with 12 bases between. Germline V gene lookup returns CDR1 DFQATT and CDR2 SNEGSKA (reference sequence). The CDR3 loop spans 11 amino acids.

The chain is built from TRBV15 and TRBJ1-1, with 7 bases that match TRBD1. Germline V lookup: CDR1 LNHNV, CDR2 YYDKDF (reference sequence). The CDR3 spans 14 residues. V dropped 4 bases and J dropped 0; count of bases not matched to a gene: 2. CDR3 amino acids: CATSIDRVNTEAFF. CDR3 nucleotide sequence: TGTGCCACCAGCATTGACAGGGTGAACACTGAAGCTTTCTTT. The full variable domain, completed using reference TRBV15 and TRBJ1-1, is DAMVIQNPRYQVTQFGKPVTLSCSQTLNHNVMYWYQQKSSQAPKLLFHYYDKDFNNEADTPDNFQSRRPNTSFCFLDIRSPGLGDTAMYLCATSIDRVNTEAFFGQGTRLTVV.

The rearrangement uses TRBV29-1 and TRBJ2-2; D call uncertain. This CDR3 spans 12 amino acids. V lost 4 bases and J 6 bases, leaving 9 bases between the germline ends. Looked up from germline, CDR1 is SQVTM and CDR2 is ANQGSEA. The CDR3: CSVVGGAGELFF. The CDR3 coding sequence is TGCAGCGTTGTGGGTGGTGCCGGGGAGCTGTTTTTT.

This sequence joins TRBV28 and TRBJ1-5; D is unresolved. The CDR3 runs to 16 residues. Trimming cost V 5 bases and J 0 bases, with 14 bases left between them. Germline V CDR1 and CDR2: MDHEN, SYDVKM. The chain's CDR3 is CASSIYLSDSNQPQHF. The CDR3 DNA sequence: TGTGCCAGCAGTATCTACCTTAGTGATAGCAATCAGCCCCAGCATTTT.

This chain links TRBV28 with TRBJ2-5; 10 bases fit TRBD1. The V gene's germline CDR1 is MDHEN and CDR2 SYDVKM. V shed 8 bases and J 1 base; nucleotides not matched to a gene: 7. This CDR3 spans 15 amino acids. Here the CDR3 reads CASEKGQGIQETQYF. The CDR3 DNA follows: TGTGCCAGCGAAAAGGGACAGGGGATCCAAGAGACCCAGTACTTC.

The V and J genes are TRBV29-1 and TRBJ2-2, with 14 bases identical to TRBD2. Per germline, CDR1 SQVTM and CDR2 ANQGSEA. The ends lost 6 bases at V and 1 base at J; junction bases unmatched: 4. The CDR3 consists of 16 residues. CDR3 in amino acids: CSVAGTSGRNTGELFF. Here the CDR3 DNA reads TGCAGCGTGGCCGGGACTAGCGGGAGGAACACCGGGGAGCTGTTTTTT.

This clone was picked up one time. The chain couples TRBV18 to TRBJ1-1; perhaps TRBD1 as D (5 bases). Trimming removed 3 bases at V and 3 bases at J, with 14 bases between. Per germline, CDR1 KGHSH and CDR2 LQKENI. This CDR3 region has 15 residues. The CDR3 loop reads CASSPNRRVDTEAFF. The CDR3 nucleotides are TGTGCCAGCTCACCGAACAGGCGGGTTGACACTGAAGCTTTCTTT.

The chain joins TRBV27 to TRBJ2-2, with 8 bases matching TRBD1. The CDR3 sequence is 15 residues long. The germline gives CDR1 MNHEY, CDR2 SMNVEV (reference sequence). Trimming removed 5 bases from V and 4 bases from J; junction bases left unmatched: 6. The CDR3 region has the DNA TGTGCCAGCAGTGACAACAGGGGGTTCACCGGGGAGCTGTTTTTT. Residues: CASSDNRGFTGELFF.

The chain carries TRBV18 and TRBJ1-3; D possibly corresponds to TRBD1 (5 bases). The CDR3 totals 17 residues. Germline lookup yields CDR1 KGHSH and CDR2 LQKENI. Trimming shortened V by 3 bases and J by 0 bases, and 15 bases separated the two germline ends. The DNA for the CDR3 is TGTGCCAGCTCACCCAGACGGGACCGCAGCTCTGGAAACACCATATATTTT. Amino acids: CASSPRRDRSSGNTIYF.

The V and J genes are TRBV11-2 and TRBJ2-5; perhaps TRBD1 as D (6 bases). The germline V gene encodes CDR1 SGHAT and CDR2 FQNNGV. V was clipped by 1 base and J by 3 bases, with 9 bases between them. This CDR3 is built from 14 residues. Here the CDR3 DNA reads TGTGCCAGCAGCTTAGTACAGGGCAAAGAGACCCAGTACTTC. Protein: CASSLVQGKETQYF.

The rearrangement joins TRBV9 to TRBJ1-2; D perhaps matches TRBD1 (6 bases). The CDR3 has 15 residues. Germline loops: CDR1 SGDLS, CDR2 YYNGEE. Trimming took 4 bases from V and 3 from J, leaving 16 bases between them. The CDR3 sequence: CASSPHTGNDYGYTF. For the CDR3, the DNA is TGTGCCAGCAGCCCCCATACAGGGAACGACTATGGCTACACCTTC.

This clone appeared a single time. The CDR3 spells CASSYYRQGEPQHF. CDR3 bases: TGTGCCAGCAGTTACTATCGACAGGGGGAGCCCCAGCATTTT. The chain employs TRBV6-6 and TRBJ1-5, with 9 bases identical to TRBD1. V shed 1 base, J shed 8 bases, and the junction held 3 bases outside the gene matches. The germline V gene encodes CDR1 MNHNY and CDR2 SVGAGI (reference sequence). The CDR3 is 14 residues long.

A single count supports this clone. The chain has TRBV5-4 and TRBJ2-2; D unresolved. This CDR3 region has 14 residues. CDR1 SGHNT and CDR2 YYREEE come from the germline V gene (reference sequence). V lost 2 bases to trimming and J lost 1 base, with 6 bases between them. The CDR3 sequence is CASSFGGNTGELFF. CDR3 sequence (DNA): TGTGCCAGCAGCTTCGGTGGGAACACCGGGGAGCTGTTTTTT.

The V and J genes are TRBV27 and TRBJ1-5, with D hard to call. This CDR3 comprises 12 residues. CDR1 is MNHEY and CDR2 is SMNVEV in the germline V gene (reference sequence). V lost 3 bases to trimming and J lost 5 bases, with 5 bases between them. CDR3 sequence: CASSFLDQPQHF. For the CDR3, the DNA is TGTGCCAGCAGTTTTCTTGATCAGCCCCAGCATTTT.

The V and J genes are TRBV4-1 and TRBJ2-1, with a possible D match to TRBD1 (6 bases). V was pared by 0 bases and J by 3 bases, with 9 bases between. The CDR3 length is 15 residues. CDR1 is MGHRA and CDR2 is YSYEKL in the germline V gene. CDR3 in amino acids: CASSQDQGNYNEQFF. CDR3 sequence (DNA): TGCGCCAGCAGCCAAGATCAGGGGAACTACAATGAGCAGTTCTTC.